The rows below give T cell receptor beta chains drawn from one sample of a study of blood T cell repertoires in COVID-19. Data came from immunoSEQ multiplex PCR; TCRdb stores just in-frame clones and leaves some out. The sample has around 200,000 clones, about nine tenths seen once; the top ten hold 1.2%. The sample taken for sequencing was PBMCs or T cells enriched from blood (not recorded which). Receptor source: a man between 25 and 39 years old who had recovered from COVID-19. Both conserved end residues are part of each CDR3. A D gene is named only where the DNA matches it firmly. Clone size is given for some rows only: seen once, a few or many times, or a class if the clone is expanded.

TRBV2	.	.	TRBJ1-6	TGTGCCAGCACCCGGACAGACAGCTCCTATAATTCACCCCTCCACTTT	CASTRTDSSYNSPLHF
TRBV19	.	.	TRBJ1-6	TGTGCCAGTAGCTACGGGATCCATAATTCACCCCTCCACTTT	CASSYGIHNSPLHF
TRBV11-2	.	.	TRBJ2-5	TGTGCCAGCAGCCACACGAATACCCAAGAGACCCAGTACTTC	CASSHTNTQETQYF
TRBV2	TRBD1	.	TRBJ1-1	TGTGCCAGCAAACTCAATGCGGGACAGGGGGCGCGAGCTTTCTTT	CASKLNAGQGARAFF
TRBV4-1	TRBD2	.	TRBJ2-7	TGCGCCAGCAGCCAACAGGGAGGACTAGCGGGAGTCGAAGAGCAGTACTTC	CASSQQGGLAGVEEQYF
TRBV7-8	TRBD2	.	TRBJ2-7	TGTGCCAGCAGCTACGCGACTAGCGGATACTACGAGCAGTACTTC	CASSYATSGYYEQYF
TRBV6-2/TRBV6-3	.	.	TRBJ2-2	TGTGCCAGCAGTTGGATCAGGGGGAACACCGGGGAGCTGTTTTTT	CASSWIRGNTGELFF
TRBV29-1	.	.	TRBJ1-2	TGCAGCGTTGAAGACGACGGACGGACTCATAGAGCCTATGGCTACACCTTC	CSVEDDGRTHRAYGYTF
TRBV28	.	.	TRBJ2-6	TGTGCCAGTGCACCTGGGACACCAAACTCTGGGGCCAACGTCCTGACTTTC	CASAPGTPNSGANVLTF
TRBV10-3	TRBD1	.	TRBJ1-4	TGTGCCATCAGCCCGGGACAGGGTTCAACTAATGAAAAACTGTTTTTT	CAISPGQGSTNEKLFF
TRBV19	TRBD1	.	TRBJ1-5	TGTGCCAGTAGGCCCCCGGGACAGGGTATAGGAAATCAGCCCCAGCATTTT	CASRPPGQGIGNQPQHF
TRBV18	TRBD1	once	TRBJ1-5	TGTGCCAGCTCACGCACAGGGGGCCCAGATAGCAATCAGCCCCAGCATTTT	CASSRTGGPDSNQPQHF
TRBV4-1	.	.	TRBJ1-1	TGCGCCAGCAGCCAAGAGGCGGGATTGAACACTGAAGCTTTCTTT	CASSQEAGLNTEAFF
TRBV2	TRBD1	.	TRBJ2-7	TGTGCCAGCCGGGACAGGGGGTTCTACGAGCAGTACTTC	CASRDRGFYEQYF
TRBV27	.	.	TRBJ1-4	TGTGCCAGCAGCTTTTACATCGGGACAACTAATGAAAAACTGTTTTTT	CASSFYIGTTNEKLFF
TRBV14	.	few	TRBJ1-1	TGTGCCAGCAGCCAAGAGGGGGGGGCGGATGAAGCTTTCTTT	CASSQEGGADEAFF
TRBV29-1	TRBD2	.	TRBJ2-3	TGCAGCGTTCCGACTAGCGGCACAGATACGCAGTATTTT	CSVPTSGTDTQYF
TRBV15	.	.	TRBJ2-3	TGTGCCACCACCCCGGGTCTTGCAGATACGCAGTATTTT	CATTPGLADTQYF
TRBV3-1/TRBV3-2	TRBD2	.	TRBJ2-7	TGTGCCAGCAGCCAAGGACTAGCGGGAGCGAGCGAGCAGTACTTC	CASSQGLAGASEQYF
TRBV11-2	.	.	TRBJ1-2	TGTGCCAGCAGCTTAGTGTCCAGGTCTCCTAATAACTATGGCTACACCTTC	CASSLVSRSPNNYGYTF
TRBV19	.	.	TRBJ2-2	TGTGCCAGTAGCCCAGGGGAGTCGGACACCGGGGAGCTGTTTTTT	CASSPGESDTGELFF
TRBV5-1	.	.	TRBJ2-1	TGCGCCAGCAGCTTGTCCACACAGGGCGCCTACAATGAGCAGTTCTTC	CASSLSTQGAYNEQFF
TRBV4-1	.	.	TRBJ1-1	TGCGCCAGCAGCTCAGCGGGGTATGTCGACACTGAAGCTTTCTTT	CASSSAGYVDTEAFF
TRBV7-8	.	.	TRBJ2-7	TGTGCCATCCAGGTGACGGCGGGGATAGGCGAGCAGTACTTC	CAIQVTAGIGEQYF
TRBV18	TRBD2	few	TRBJ2-1	TGTGCCAGCTCACCCCCCTTGAGGACTAGCGGGAGGAATGAGCAGTTCTTC	CASSPPLRTSGRNEQFF
TRBV18	TRBD1	.	TRBJ1-6	TGTGCCAGCTCAGCAACCGGGACAGCAAATAATTCACCCCTCCACTTT	CASSATGTANNSPLHF
TRBV5-6	TRBD1	.	TRBJ2-1	TGTGCCAGCAGCCGGGGACAGGTGGATGAGCAGTTCTTC	CASSRGQVDEQFF
TRBV9	.	.	TRBJ2-3	TGTGCCAGCAGCGTATTAGCAGATACGCAGTATTTT	CASSVLADTQYF
TRBV11-2	TRBD1	.	TRBJ2-1	TGTGCCAGCAGCCTTCTCGTTAACCCCAGGGGGCATGAGCAGTTCTTC	CASSLLVNPRGHEQFF
TRBV5-1	.	.	TRBJ2-7	TGCGCCAGCAGCTTGGGGAATACAGGGAGCTCCTACGAGCAGTACTTC	CASSLGNTGSSYEQYF
TRBV11-3	TRBD2	.	TRBJ2-7	TGTGCCAGCAGCTTAGGATCGGGGGGGCTCCCTGGCGAGCAGTACTTC	CASSLGSGGLPGEQYF
TRBV7-8	TRBD1	.	TRBJ1-2	TGTGCCAGCAGCCTAACAACAGGGGTCTATGGCTACACCTTC	CASSLTTGVYGYTF
TRBV2	TRBD1	.	TRBJ1-3	TGTGCCAGCAGAGGGACAGGGACTGGAAACACCATATATTTT	CASRGTGTGNTIYF
TRBV5-4	.	.	TRBJ1-1	TGTGCCAGCAGCAAAGACACCATGAACACTGAAGCTTTCTTT	CASSKDTMNTEAFF
TRBV14	.	.	TRBJ2-3	TGTGCCAGCAGCCCTTTGGGCATCACAGATACGCAGTATTTT	CASSPLGITDTQYF
TRBV7-2	.	.	TRBJ1-2	TGTGCCAGCAGCTCCCGACTGATTGGCTACACCTTC	CASSSRLIGYTF
TRBV19	TRBD1	.	TRBJ2-7	TGTGCCAGTAGTCTAAGGGGGACAGGGGTCTACGAGCAGTACTTC	CASSLRGTGVYEQYF
TRBV11-2	.	.	TRBJ1-2	TGTGCCAGCAGCTTAGTAGTGGTAGGGGCAGCGTACGGCTACACCTTC	CASSLVVVGAAYGYTF
TRBV5-4	.	.	TRBJ2-2	TGTGCCAGCAGCTGGTTGGCTGGTCCCGGGGAGCTGTTTTTT	CASSWLAGPGELFF
TRBV11-3	TRBD1	.	TRBJ2-5	TGTGCCAGCAGCCCTGGACAGGCTCTTCAAGAGACCCAGTACTTC	CASSPGQALQETQYF
TRBV5-1	.	.	TRBJ1-1	TGCGCCAGCCGAGACATCTCCGTGAACACTGAAGCTTTCTTT	CASRDISVNTEAFF
TRBV12-5	TRBD1	once	TRBJ2-1	TGTGCTAGTGGTTACGGGACAGGGCAGTTCTTC	CASGYGTGQFF
TRBV4-1	TRBD2	.	TRBJ2-4	TGCGCCAGCAGCCAAGTGGCCAAAGGACTAGCGGGAGAGGGAGACATTCAGTACTTC	CASSQVAKGLAGEGDIQYF
TRBV6-5	.	.	TRBJ1-1	TGTGCCAGCATCGTCGGGGGAATAATGAACACTGAAGCTTTCTTT	CASIVGGIMNTEAFF
TRBV6-4	.	few	TRBJ2-2	TGTGCCAGCAGTGATCAGGGAGGCACCGGGGAGCTGTTTTTT	CASSDQGGTGELFF
TRBV6-2/TRBV6-3	TRBD2	.	TRBJ2-3	TGTGCCAGCAGCACCGGGACTAGCGGGGGATTCACAGATACGCAGTATTTT	CASSTGTSGGFTDTQYF
TRBV6-6	TRBD1	.	TRBJ2-5	TGTGCCAGCATCGACAGGGTATCTGAGACCCAGTACTTC	CASIDRVSETQYF
TRBV7-8	TRBD1	.	TRBJ1-3	TGTGCCAGCAGCTGGACAGGGGCCGGAAACACCATATATTTT	CASSWTGAGNTIYF
TRBV28	.	.	TRBJ1-4	TGTGCCAGCAGTGACCCCGAACAGGGCTGGTTTGAAAAACTGTTTTTT	CASSDPEQGWFEKLFF
TRBV6-2/TRBV6-3	.	.	TRBJ1-2	TGTGCCAGCAGTAACCAGGCAGGAGGTATTCGGAGGGTCAATGGCTACACCTTC	CASSNQAGGIRRVNGYTF
TRBV5-1	.	.	TRBJ2-5	TGCGCCAGCAGCTTGGATGCAGTTCAAGAGACCCAGTACTTC	CASSLDAVQETQYF
TRBV19	TRBD1	.	TRBJ2-1	TGTGCCAGTAGTTTCACAGGGGGCAACTACAATGAGCAGTTCTTC	CASSFTGGNYNEQFF
TRBV5-1	.	.	TRBJ1-4	TGCGCCAGCAGCTTGGGACAGCTTAATGAAAAACTGTTTTTT	CASSLGQLNEKLFF
TRBV11-2	.	.	TRBJ2-7	TGTGCCAGCAGCTTGGGCAGCTACGAGCAGTACTTC	CASSLGSYEQYF